The 19 T cell receptor beta chains in this list originate from one sample, sequenced in a study of cytomegalovirus exposure and HLA in healthy donors. The PCR used 60 Vbeta and 13 Jbeta primers. Method: immunoSEQ multiplex PCR; TCRdb's copy keeps in-frame clones and lacks some. The repertoire has about 190,000 clones, approximately 86% of them found once; the top ten carry 1.5% to 2%. The material sequenced was PBMCs. These receptors came from a woman between 18 and 29 years old in good health and CMV-seronegative.

This sequence joins TRBV27 and TRBJ2-5; 10 positions match TRBD2. V lost 7 bases, J lost 4 bases, and 18 bases stayed unmatched. This CDR3 contains 18 residues. Per the germline V gene, CDR1 is MNHEY and CDR2 is SMNVEV (reference sequence). CDR3 coding DNA: TGTGCCAGCACCCCGTCTGGTGAGCTAGCGGGAGTGGGAGAGACCCAGTACTTC. Its protein product is CASTPSGELAGVGETQYF.

The chain couples TRBV11-3 to TRBJ1-1; D remains unclear. V lost 1 base and J 9 bases, leaving 9 bases between the germline ends. Germline values: CDR1 SGHNT, CDR2 YENEEA. This CDR3 has 12 residues. DNA of the CDR3: TGTGCCAGCAGCTTAGCGGTACAGCAAGCTTTCTTT. Encoded protein: CASSLAVQQAFF.

The J gene is TRBJ1-1, the V gene TRBV4-1, with TRBD1 as a possible D gene (6 bases). This CDR3 region has 14 residues. The ends were cut back, 0 bases at V and 5 bases at J, with 10 bases in the middle. CDR1 and CDR2 from the germline V gene are MGHRA and YSYEKL. Here the CDR3 reads CASSQEGARTEAFF. The CDR3 DNA is TGCGCCAGCAGCCAAGAGGGGGCACGGACTGAAGCTTTCTTT.

This clone appeared a few times. The CDR3 loop is CASGLKGQNTEAFF. CDR3 DNA: TGTGCTAGTGGTTTAAAGGGACAGAACACTGAAGCTTTCTTT. The chain couples TRBV12-5 to TRBJ1-1; maybe TRBD1 (6 bases). Trimming removed 3 bases from V and 1 base from J, with 9 bases in between. CDR1 is LGHNT, CDR2 FRNRAP, per germline. This CDR3 has 14 amino acids.

This sequence joins TRBV28 and TRBJ1-2; 7 nucleotides match TRBD1. From germline, CDR1 is MDHEN and CDR2 SYDVKM. The CDR3 runs 16 residues. J was trimmed by 2 bases and V by 2 bases; bases with no gene match: 8. This CDR3 reads CASSLGGQYRNYGYTF. CDR3 sequence (DNA): TGTGCCAGCAGTTTAGGGGGACAGTATCGGAACTATGGCTACACCTTC.

The rearrangement links TRBV10-2 to TRBJ2-1; TRBD2 is a possible D gene (6 bases). V was pared by 4 bases and J by 0 bases, with 13 bases between. Germline V lookup: CDR1 WSHSY, CDR2 SAAADI. The CDR3 extends over 16 amino acids. CDR3 DNA: TGCGCCAGCAGTGCCCCGGGGGTTAGCTCCTACAATGAGCAGTTCTTC. This translates into CASSAPGVSSYNEQFF.

The CDR3 nucleotides are TGTGCCAGCAGCTTAGGACAGGCAGAGACCCAGTACTTC. Translating gives CASSLGQAETQYF. This chain links TRBV11-2 with TRBJ2-5; D is possibly TRBD1 (6 bases). V lost 1 base and J 4 bases, leaving 7 bases between the germline ends. Germline V gene lookup returns CDR1 SGHAT and CDR2 FQNNGV. This CDR3 has 13 residues. Full variable domain (remainder filled in from reference TRBV11-2 and TRBJ2-5): EAGVAQSPRYKIIEKRQSVAFWCNPISGHATLYWYQQILGQGPKLLIQFQNNGVVDDSQLPKDRFSAERLKGVDSTLKIQPAKLEDSAVYLCASSLGQAETQYFGPGTRLLVL.

V and J are TRBV6-4 and TRBJ1-5; D might be TRBD1 (6 bases). The V and J ends lost 3 bases and 3 bases respectively, with 12 bases between them. The CDR3 extends over 15 amino acids. Per germline, CDR1 MRHNA and CDR2 SNTAGT. The DNA of the CDR3 is TGTGCCAGCAGTGAAGGGACACACGACAATCAGCCCCAGCATTTT. It encodes CASSEGTHDNQPQHF.

V and J are TRBV5-4 and TRBJ1-1; D is perhaps TRBD1 (5 bases). V lost 4 bases and J lost 4, with 14 bases in between. The CDR3 consists of 14 residues. Germline CDR1 and CDR2: SGHNT and YYREEE (reference sequence). CDR3 DNA: TGTGCCAGCAGCCAGGGATGGGTGGGCACTGAAGCTTTCTTT. Translating it yields CASSQGWVGTEAFF.

This clone was seen only once. The chain joins TRBV7-3 to TRBJ1-1, with D maybe TRBD1 (6 bases). Germline values: CDR1 SGHTA, CDR2 FQGTGA. The V end was cut by 3 bases, the J end by 5 bases, with 13 bases between. CDR3 length: 14 residues. CDR3 loop: CASSLGGANTEAFF. The CDR3 DNA follows: TGTGCCAGCAGCTTGGGGGGGGCAAATACTGAAGCTTTCTTT.

The rearrangement uses TRBV2 and TRBJ2-3, with D maybe TRBD2 (5 bases). The CDR3 has 14 residues. V gave up 9 bases and J gave up 3 bases, with 16 bases separating them. Germline V gene data show CDR1 as SNHLY and CDR2 as FYNNEI. CDR3 amino acids: CASGAARWTDTQYF. CDR3 nucleotides: TGTGCCAGTGGAGCGGCAAGGTGGACAGATACGCAGTATTTT.

V is TRBV27 and J is TRBJ2-1; D is uncertain. CDR3 size: 14 residues. V dropped 0 bases and J dropped 4 bases, with 7 bases sitting between them. Germline CDR1 reads MNHEY; CDR2 reads SMNVEV (reference sequence). The CDR3: CASSLSRPYNEQFF. In nucleotides, the CDR3 is TGTGCCAGCAGTTTATCCCGTCCTTACAATGAGCAGTTCTTC.

This rearrangement joins TRBV6-5 to TRBJ1-5; 8 bases fit TRBD1. The V and J ends lost 6 bases and 4 bases, in that order; junction bases with no gene match: 5. Germline lookup yields CDR1 MNHEY and CDR2 SVGAGI. The CDR3 spans 14 residues. CDR3 DNA sequence: TGTGCCAGCAGCATGACAGGGGTAAATCAGCCCCAGCATTTT. The encoded protein is CASSMTGVNQPQHF.

This clone was picked up one time. The chain employs TRBV5-6 and TRBJ1-2; no reliable D call. CDR3 length: 12 amino acids. Germline V CDR1 and CDR2: SGHDT, YYEEEE. V was pared by 3 bases and J by 2 bases, with 5 bases between. The CDR3 protein is CASSSGNYGYTF. The CDR3 DNA sequence: TGTGCCAGCAGCTCCGGGAACTATGGCTACACCTTC.

The chain carries TRBV30 and TRBJ1-3; D gene unclear. Per the germline V gene, CDR1 is GTSNPN and CDR2 is SVGIG (reference sequence). The V end lost 0 bases, the J end lost 0 bases, and 9 bases lay between the germline ends. The CDR3 is made up of 15 amino acids. The CDR3 protein is CAWSVSRSSGNTIYF. The CDR3 DNA reads as TGTGCCTGGAGTGTGTCGAGGTCCTCTGGAAACACCATATATTTT.

The chain links TRBV6-1 to TRBJ2-5, with 8 bases that match TRBD2. The J call may be incorrect, as the DNA end agrees better with TRBJ2-7. From germline, CDR1 is MNHNS and CDR2 SASEGT. The CDR3 contains 15 residues. The CDR3 region is CASSITGGGPYEQYF. The CDR3 nucleotides are TGTGCCAGCAGTATCACAGGCGGGGGGCCGTACGAGCAGTACTTC.

The gene calls are TRBV4-1 and TRBJ2-1, with a weak D call TRBD2 (7 bases). V dropped 4 bases and J dropped 7 bases, with 29 bases sitting between them. The CDR3 runs 19 residues. CDR1 MGHRA and CDR2 YSYEKL come from the germline V gene. The CDR3 loop is CASSLGRAIGGASGNEQFF. CDR3 sequence (DNA): TGCGCCAGCAGCCTGGGTCGCGCCATTGGGGGGGCCTCGGGGAATGAGCAGTTCTTC.

This clone was detected only once. J is TRBJ2-5 and V is TRBV14; tentative D call: TRBD1 (6 bases). Matching the DNA end better, TRBJ2-7 makes the J call doubtful. Germline CDR1 SGHDN, CDR2 FVKESK. The CDR3 runs 15 residues. CDR3 sequence (DNA): TGTGCCAGCAGCCCCTCTTGGGGGCAGGCCTACGAGCAGTACTTC. This gives the protein CASSPSWGQAYEQYF.

The genes are TRBV4-1 and TRBJ1-2; D uncertain. Per the germline V gene, CDR1 is MGHRA and CDR2 is YSYEKL. The V and J ends lost 2 bases and 4 bases respectively, with 8 bases between them. The CDR3 length is 13 residues. The CDR3 region is CASSQSEGYGYTF. The CDR3 nucleotides read TGCGCCAGCAGCCAATCTGAGGGCTATGGCTACACCTTC.